The present T cell receptor beta chain was sequenced within a study of T cell responses to AZD1222 COVID-19 vaccine. Across the study: Timing groups of about 4 and about 12 weeks for second doses were pooled.

CDR1 MNHEY and CDR2 SVGEGT come from the germline V gene. V was pared by 6 bases and J by 10 bases, with 9 bases of the junction left unmatched. The CDR3 is made up of 15 amino acids. Findings and caveats of the study: Clonal diversity was possibly underestimated, and the donors were mostly white British, with more females. Unmutated variant regions are reportedly the target of nearly half of TCRs that are spike-specific. Baseline serostatus was positive in only six or seven AZD1222 recipients.

As for this clone: As yet, its antigen is unknown.

Some clones are missing from TCRdb's copy, which holds only in-frame ones; the method was immunoSEQ multiplex PCR. Of some 140,000 clones detected, 70% to 90% appear once; the ten largest clones hold over 1.5%. The starting material was peripheral blood, obtained on day 0 of AZD1222 vaccination. The J gene is TRBJ1-6, the V gene TRBV6-2 or TRBV6-3; 10 bases match TRBD1. The receptor's source is an adult in good health. The DNA for the CDR3 is TGTGCCAGCAGCTCCCGGGACAGGGGTAGATCACCCCTCCACTTT. The encoded protein is CASSSRDRGRSPLHF.